Shown below are 28 T cell receptor beta chains from a single sample sequenced in a study of T cell repertoires in cytomegalovirus infection. TCRdb passed the reads through MiXCR, listing each CDR3 protein once. Here the sample spans over 50,000 distinct CDR3 sequences, about 19% being singletons. These receptors' antigens are unknown. The sample was CD8+ T cells from cultured PBMCs, taken from culture after CMV antigen stimulation. All receptors come from a human donor in good health (CMV status not recorded). Some clones in this sample may be carry-over from other donors' samples.

V and J are TRBV11-2 and TRBJ1-2; TRBD1 might be the D (5 bases). V lost 4 bases, J lost 4 bases, and 10 bases lay in between. CDR1 is SGHAT and CDR2 is FQNNGV in the germline V gene. This CDR3 region has 13 residues. The CDR3 region is CASSSTGSYGYTF. The CDR3 DNA reads TGTGCCAGCAGCTCAACAGGAAGCTATGGCTACACCTTC.

This clonotype was counted between two and nine times. The chain carries TRBV20-1 and TRBJ1-1; a weak D match, TRBD1 (5 bases). This CDR3 comprises 14 residues. Germline V CDR1 and CDR2: DFQATT, SNEGSKA (reference sequence). Trimming took off 5 bases at V and 3 bases at J, with 16 bases between the two ends. CDR3 bases: TGCAGTGCTGACATCGGGACGGGTCACACTGAAGCTTTCTTT. This encodes CSADIGTGHTEAFF.

This chain connects TRBV7-2 to TRBJ2-7; D possibly corresponds to TRBD2 (7 bases). Germline assignment: CDR1 SGHTA and CDR2 FQGNSA. Trimming took off 5 bases at V and 6 bases at J, with 14 bases between the two ends. The CDR3 totals 13 residues. CDR3: CASSPAAGAEQYF. DNA of the CDR3: TGTGCCAGCAGCCCAGCGGCGGGGGCCGAGCAGTACTTC.

In DNA, the CDR3 is TGTGCCAGCAGTGGAGCGGGGGTGAGCACAGATACGCAGTATTTT. Translation: CASSGAGVSTDTQYF. The V call is TRBV2, the J call TRBJ2-3; 8 bases align to TRBD2. After removal of 4 bases from V and 0 bases from J, the junction contained 3 bases not matched to a gene. CDR1 is SNHLY, CDR2 FYNNEI, per germline. The CDR3 consists of 15 residues.

This chain uses TRBV7-6 with TRBJ2-3; 8 positions agree with TRBD1. Germline CDR1 and CDR2: SGHVS and FNYEAQ. The CDR3 totals 15 residues. Losses at the gene ends were 6 bases for V and 6 bases for J; bases not matched to a gene: 11. The DNA of the CDR3 is TGTGCCAGCAGTCCCGTCCAGGGGGCGGCGGATACGCAGTATTTT. Amino acid sequence: CASSPVQGAADTQYF.

This sequence joins TRBV7-2 and TRBJ2-1, with 7 bases that match TRBD1. Germline V gives CDR1 SGHTA, CDR2 FQGNSA. This CDR3 has 15 amino acids. Losses at the gene ends were 1 base for V and 5 bases for J; bases not matched to a gene: 5. The CDR3 nucleotides read TGTGCCAGCAGCTTAGAGGGGGCCTGGAACAATGAGCAGTTCTTC. This sequence encodes CASSLEGAWNNEQFF.

There are a few counts of this clonotype. The chain joins TRBV12-3 or TRBV12-4 to TRBJ2-3; 7 nucleotides agree with TRBD2. This CDR3 comprises 14 residues. Trimming at V came to 7 bases and at J to 4 bases, leaving 8 bases not matched to a gene. CDR3 sequence reads: CASTYGGGADTQYF. For the CDR3, the DNA is TGTGCCAGCACCTATGGGGGAGGGGCAGATACGCAGTATTTT.

This clonotype has a count of ten or more. The rearrangement joins TRBV7-2 to TRBJ1-5, with D unclear. The germline V gene encodes CDR1 SGHTA and CDR2 FQGNSA. Trimming took 5 bases from V and 6 from J, leaving 11 bases between them. CDR3 size: 13 residues. The CDR3 nucleotides are TGTGCCAGCAGCGAGTGGGGATTTCAGCCCCAGCATTTT. It codes for CASSEWGFQPQHF.

This clonotype was counted at least ten times. V gene TRBV7-2 combines with J gene TRBJ1-2, with D unresolved. The CDR3 is made up of 15 amino acids. Germline CDR1 reads SGHTA; CDR2 reads FQGNSA. V lost 0 bases and J 6 bases, leaving 14 bases between the germline ends. Here the CDR3 DNA reads TGTGCCAGCAGCTTAGCGCTAAGATCCGGGCATGGCTACACCTTC. Translation gives CASSLALRSGHGYTF.

The chain employs TRBV7-2 and TRBJ2-1; maybe TRBD1 (5 bases). The CDR3 is 13 residues long. Trimming shortened V by 3 bases and J by 5 bases, and 8 bases separated the two germline ends. The germline V gene encodes CDR1 SGHTA and CDR2 FQGNSA. In DNA form, the CDR3 reads TGTGCCAGCAGCTTGGTCAGGGACAATGAGCAGTTCTTC. Amino acid sequence: CASSLVRDNEQFF.

This chain joins TRBV5-8 and TRBJ1-2; TRBD1 matches at 10 bases. Germline values: CDR1 SGHTS, CDR2 YDEGEE. There are 13 residues in the CDR3. The V and J ends lost 2 bases and 6 bases, in that order; junction bases with no gene match: 1. The CDR3 sequence is CASSFGQGDGYTF. The CDR3 bases are TGTGCCAGCAGCTTCGGACAGGGGGATGGCTACACCTTC.

The chain carries TRBV5-4 and TRBJ1-1, with TRBD1 as a possible D gene (5 bases). Germline CDR1 reads SGHNT; CDR2 reads YYREEE (reference sequence). Trimming left V 1 base short and J 1 base short, with 14 bases between. This CDR3 has 16 amino acids. CDR3 in amino acids: CASSLRQGYRNTEAFF. In DNA, the CDR3 is TGTGCCAGCAGCTTGCGTCAGGGTTATAGGAACACTGAAGCTTTCTTT.

The chain uses TRBV4-1 and TRBJ2-7; 13 nucleotides match TRBD2. CDR3 length equals 15 residues. J gave up 4 bases and V 1 base, and 1 base lay outside the gene matches. Germline values: CDR1 MGHRA, CDR2 YSYEKL. In DNA form, the CDR3 reads TGCGCCAGCAGCCAAGGGACTAGCGGGAGATACGAGCAGTACTTC. Amino acid sequence: CASSQGTSGRYEQYF.

The chain couples TRBV7-2 to TRBJ1-1; no firm D call. The CDR3 totals 13 residues. CDR1 and CDR2 from the germline V gene are SGHTA and FQGNSA. V was clipped by 2 bases and J by 9 bases, with 13 bases between them. CDR3 residues: CASSLWFGDQAFF. The CDR3 DNA is TGTGCCAGCAGCTTATGGTTCGGGGATCAAGCTTTCTTT.

Many counts were recorded for this clonotype. The rearrangement joins TRBV7-9 to TRBJ2-1, with 10 bases fitting TRBD2. Germline values: CDR1 SEHNR, CDR2 FQNEAQ (reference sequence). The CDR3 runs 17 residues. V shed 7 bases and J 7 bases; nucleotides not matched to a gene: 16. The DNA of the CDR3 is TGTGCCAGCACCCTACCATCCGGGGCTAGCGGGGGTAATGAGCAGTTCTTC. This codes for CASTLPSGASGGNEQFF.

The chain has TRBV6-6 and TRBJ1-5; D unresolved. The V end was cut by 0 bases, the J end by 1 base, with 13 bases between. The CDR3 is made up of 17 amino acids. CDR1 MNHNY and CDR2 SVGAGI come from the germline V gene (reference sequence). In DNA, the CDR3 is TGTGCCAGCAGTTACTCGATGTCAGACCTCAGCAATCAGCCCCAGCATTTT. Translated: CASSYSMSDLSNQPQHF.

V gene TRBV7-9 combines with J gene TRBJ2-7, with D perhaps given as TRBD1 or TRBD2 (5 bases each). Germline CDR1 reads SEHNR; CDR2 reads FQNEAQ (reference sequence). This CDR3 has 15 residues. Trimming took 5 bases from V and 6 from J, leaving 20 bases between them. The DNA of the CDR3 is TGTGCCAGCAGCCCCGCCGGGACCCCCGCGGCCGAGCAGTACTTC. Protein product: CASSPAGTPAAEQYF.

The chain employs TRBV7-9 and TRBJ1-1, with 10 bases matching TRBD1. The junction had 7 bases not matched to a gene; V was cut back by 2 bases and J by 7 bases. The CDR3 sequence is 15 residues long. The V gene's germline CDR1 is SEHNR and CDR2 FQNEAQ (reference sequence). CDR3 DNA: TGTGCCAGCAGCTTAACGGGACAGGGGAAGGGTGAAGCTTTCTTT. Its translation is CASSLTGQGKGEAFF.

This clonotype was observed a few times. The chain combines TRBV7-2 with TRBJ2-1; TRBD2 aligns across 7 bases. CDR1 is SGHTA, CDR2 FQGNSA, per germline. Germline trimming cut 3 bases from V and 8 bases from J; bases unmatched to any gene: 7. There are 14 residues in the CDR3. The CDR3 region is CASSLGGSRDEQFF. The DNA for the CDR3 is TGTGCCAGCAGCTTGGGGGGGTCGAGGGATGAGCAGTTCTTC.

This clonotype was seen a few times. The chain links TRBV6-5 to TRBJ2-2; 7 bases are shared with TRBD1. Per the germline V gene, CDR1 is MNHEY and CDR2 is SVGAGI. The ends lost 5 bases at V and 4 bases at J; junction bases unmatched: 4. This CDR3 has 14 residues. DNA of the CDR3: TGTGCCAGCAGTCCCGACAGGGCCACCGGGGAGCTGTTTTTT. This gives the protein CASSPDRATGELFF.

This clonotype was observed once. This chain uses TRBV5-6 with TRBJ1-3, with 7 bases matching TRBD1. The CDR3 length is 16 residues. CDR1 and CDR2 from the germline V gene are SGHDT and YYEEEE. The trim removed 0 bases at V and 7 bases at J, leaving 10 bases unmatched. CDR3 residues: CASSLGPGQDKNTIYF. The CDR3 nucleotides read TGTGCCAGCAGCTTGGGCCCTGGACAGGATAAGAACACCATATATTTT.

This clonotype is labeled medium-sized. The chain couples TRBV7-9 to TRBJ1-1; a possible D gene is TRBD1 (6 bases). Germline CDR1 and CDR2: SEHNR and FQNEAQ (reference sequence). This CDR3 comprises 14 residues. With 1 base removed from V and 6 bases from J, the gap between germline ends came to 12 bases. The CDR3 coding sequence is TGTGCCAGCAGCTTAGGGGGGGGCACCTCTGAAGCTTTCTTT. Translation gives CASSLGGGTSEAFF.

The chain uses TRBV4-2 and TRBJ2-3, with 9 bases fitting TRBD2. The germline CDR1 and CDR2 sequences are LGHNA and YNFKEQ. The CDR3 has 15 amino acids. V was pared by 0 bases and J by 4 bases, with 2 bases of the junction left unmatched. The CDR3 coding sequence is TGTGCCAGCAGCCAAGAGGCGGGGGGGCCAGATACGCAGTATTTT. Translation: CASSQEAGGPDTQYF.

The J gene is TRBJ2-7, the V gene TRBV6-1, with 8 bases that match TRBD2. The CDR3 contains 14 residues. Germline trimming cut 4 bases from V and 4 bases from J; bases unmatched to any gene: 6. Germline-derived CDR1 and CDR2 are MNHNS and SASEGT. CDR3 sequence reads: CASSAGGATYEQYF. CDR3 sequence (DNA): TGTGCCAGCAGTGCGGGGGGGGCGACGTACGAGCAGTACTTC.

The rearrangement links TRBV19 to TRBJ1-1; no clear D gene. The CDR3 is 13 residues long. With 3 bases removed from V and 1 base from J, the gap between germline ends came to 6 bases. Germline lookup yields CDR1 LNHDA and CDR2 SQIVND (reference sequence). DNA of the CDR3: TGTGCCAGTAGTATTGTCCAGAACACTGAAGCTTTCTTT. Translation: CASSIVQNTEAFF.

The V call is TRBV7-2, the J call TRBJ1-1; 7 bases map to TRBD1. Germline V gives CDR1 SGHTA, CDR2 FQGNSA. With V trimmed by 4 bases and J by 8 bases, 4 bases remained unmatched. The CDR3 loop spans 12 amino acids. This chain's CDR3 is CASSSTGAEAFF. Written as DNA, the CDR3 is TGTGCCAGCAGCTCCACAGGGGCGGAAGCTTTCTTT.

Only a few counts were recorded for this clonotype. The chain joins TRBV7-9 to TRBJ2-5; D is undetermined. V dropped 5 bases and J dropped 2 bases, with 9 bases sitting between them. CDR3 length equals 13 residues. The V gene's germline CDR1 is SEHNR and CDR2 FQNEAQ (reference sequence). The CDR3, as DNA: TGTGCCAGCAGCGGACGTGTACAAGAGACCCAGTACTTC. This codes for CASSGRVQETQYF.

The sample holds a few counts of this clonotype. The gene calls are TRBV7-2 and TRBJ2-3; TRBD2 aligns across 11 bases. Germline CDR1 is SGHTA and CDR2 is FQGNSA. With V trimmed by 5 bases and J by 5 bases, 6 bases remained unmatched. CDR3 length: 15 amino acids. In DNA, the CDR3 is TGTGCCAGCAGCCCTAGCGGGGGGCGAATAGATACGCAGTATTTT. Amino acid sequence: CASSPSGGRIDTQYF.